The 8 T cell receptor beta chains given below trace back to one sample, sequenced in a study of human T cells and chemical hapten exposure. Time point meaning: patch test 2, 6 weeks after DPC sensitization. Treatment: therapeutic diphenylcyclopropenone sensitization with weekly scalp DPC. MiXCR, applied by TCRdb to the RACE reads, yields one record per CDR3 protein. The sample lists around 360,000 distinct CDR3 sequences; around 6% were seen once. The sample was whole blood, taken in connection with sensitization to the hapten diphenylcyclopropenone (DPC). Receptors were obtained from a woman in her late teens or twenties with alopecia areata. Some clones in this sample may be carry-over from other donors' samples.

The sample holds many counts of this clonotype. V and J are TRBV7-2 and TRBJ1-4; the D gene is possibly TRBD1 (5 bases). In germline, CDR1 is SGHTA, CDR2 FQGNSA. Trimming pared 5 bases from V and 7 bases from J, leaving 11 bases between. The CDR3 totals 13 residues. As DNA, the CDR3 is TGTGCCAGCAGCGGGACCGGCGGTGAAAAACTGTTTTTT. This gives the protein CASSGTGGEKLFF.

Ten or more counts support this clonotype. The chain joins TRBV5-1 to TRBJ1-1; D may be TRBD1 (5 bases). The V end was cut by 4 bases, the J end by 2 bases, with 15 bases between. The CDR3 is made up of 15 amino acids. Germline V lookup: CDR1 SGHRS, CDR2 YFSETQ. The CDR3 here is CASSRAGTVNTEAFF. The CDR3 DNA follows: TGCGCCAGCAGCCGAGCAGGGACGGTAAACACTGAAGCTTTCTTT.

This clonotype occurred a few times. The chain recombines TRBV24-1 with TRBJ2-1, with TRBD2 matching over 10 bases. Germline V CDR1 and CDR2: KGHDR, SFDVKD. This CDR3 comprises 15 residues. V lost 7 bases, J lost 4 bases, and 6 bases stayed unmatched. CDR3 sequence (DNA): TGTGCCACCAGGGACGATAGCGGGGGGTACAATGAGCAGTTCTTC. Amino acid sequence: CATRDDSGGYNEQFF.

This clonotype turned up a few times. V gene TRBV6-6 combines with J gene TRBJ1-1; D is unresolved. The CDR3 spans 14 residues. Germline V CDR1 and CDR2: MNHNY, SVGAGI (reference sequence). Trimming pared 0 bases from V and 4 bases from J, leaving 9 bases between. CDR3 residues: CASSYSRPPTEAFF. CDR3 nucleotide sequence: TGTGCCAGCAGTTACTCGAGGCCACCCACTGAAGCTTTCTTT.

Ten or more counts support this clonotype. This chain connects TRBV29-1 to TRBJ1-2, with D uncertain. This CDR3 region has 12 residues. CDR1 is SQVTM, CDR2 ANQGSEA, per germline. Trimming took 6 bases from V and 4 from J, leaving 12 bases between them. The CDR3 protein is CSVWNSPYGYTF. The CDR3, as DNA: TGCAGCGTCTGGAACAGCCCCTATGGCTACACCTTC.

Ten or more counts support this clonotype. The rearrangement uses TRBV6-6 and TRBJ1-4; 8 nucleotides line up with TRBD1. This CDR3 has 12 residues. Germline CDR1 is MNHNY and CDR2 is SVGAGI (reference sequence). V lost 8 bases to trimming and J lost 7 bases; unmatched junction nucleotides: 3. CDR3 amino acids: CASGTGGEKLFF. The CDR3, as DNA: TGTGCCAGCGGGACAGGCGGTGAAAAACTGTTTTTT.

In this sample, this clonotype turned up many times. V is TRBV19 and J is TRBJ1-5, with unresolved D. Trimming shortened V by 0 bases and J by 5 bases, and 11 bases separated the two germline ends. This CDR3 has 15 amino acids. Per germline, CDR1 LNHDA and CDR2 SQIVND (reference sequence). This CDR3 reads CASSIDRSRDQPQHF. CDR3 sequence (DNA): TGTGCCAGTAGTATAGATAGATCGAGGGATCAGCCCCAGCATTTT.

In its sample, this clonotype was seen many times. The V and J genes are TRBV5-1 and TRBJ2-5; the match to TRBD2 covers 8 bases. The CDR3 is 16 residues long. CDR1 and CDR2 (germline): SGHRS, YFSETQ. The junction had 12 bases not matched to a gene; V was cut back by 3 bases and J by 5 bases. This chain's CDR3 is CASSWPTGSGGETQYF. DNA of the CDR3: TGCGCCAGCAGCTGGCCCACAGGGTCGGGAGGGGAGACCCAGTACTTC.